This T cell receptor (beta chain) was identified in a study of blood T cell repertoires in COVID-19. Study as a whole: The United States, Italy and Spain were the sources of the acute and convalescent COVID-19 samples. T cells, B-cell-depleted T cells, or PBMCs provided the cDNA or gDNA that served as material.

Only a few counts were recorded for this clone. Generated by immunoSEQ multiplex PCR, the TCRdb table keeps only in-frame clones and is missing some. Counted here are tens of thousands of clones, roughly 90% occurring once; the ten biggest clones make up over 11%. Sequenced: peripheral blood. The TCR comes from a man between 65 and 80 years old with active or convalescent COVID-19.

The CDR3 sequence is CASSVELAGGITDTQYF. CDR3 sequence (DNA): TGTGCCAGCAGCGTAGAACTAGCGGGAGGGATCACAGATACGCAGTATTTT. The chain links TRBV9 to TRBJ2-3, with 13 bases identical to TRBD2. The CDR3 totals 17 residues. Losses at the gene ends were 0 bases for V and 2 bases for J; bases not matched to a gene: 3. Germline V gene sequence: CDR1 SGDLS, CDR2 YYNGEE.